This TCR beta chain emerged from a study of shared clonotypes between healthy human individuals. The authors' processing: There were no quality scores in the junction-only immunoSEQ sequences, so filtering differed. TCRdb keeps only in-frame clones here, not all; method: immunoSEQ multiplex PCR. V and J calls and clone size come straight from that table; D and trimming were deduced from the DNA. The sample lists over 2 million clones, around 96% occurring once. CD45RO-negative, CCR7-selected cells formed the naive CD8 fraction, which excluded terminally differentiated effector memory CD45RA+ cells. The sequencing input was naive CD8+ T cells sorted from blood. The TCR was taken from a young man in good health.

CDR3: CASSQTGQLGTEAFF. CDR3 sequence (DNA): TGCGCCAGCAGCCAAACTGGACAGCTAGGCACTGAAGCTTTCTTT. V is TRBV4-1 and J is TRBJ1-1; a possible D gene is TRBD1 (6 bases). CDR1 is MGHRA, CDR2 YSYEKL, per germline. This CDR3 is 15 amino acids long. Trimming took 2 bases from V and 4 from J, leaving 14 bases between them.